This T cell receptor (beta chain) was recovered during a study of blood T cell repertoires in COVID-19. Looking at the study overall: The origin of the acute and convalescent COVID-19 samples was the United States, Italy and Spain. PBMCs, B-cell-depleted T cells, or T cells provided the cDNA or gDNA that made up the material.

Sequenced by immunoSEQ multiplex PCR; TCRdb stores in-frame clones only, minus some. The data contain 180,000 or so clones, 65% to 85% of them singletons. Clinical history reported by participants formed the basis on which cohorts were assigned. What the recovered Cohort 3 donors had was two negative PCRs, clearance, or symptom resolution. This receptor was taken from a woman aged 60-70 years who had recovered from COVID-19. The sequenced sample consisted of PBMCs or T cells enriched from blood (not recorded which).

CDR3 nucleotide sequence: TGCGCCAGCAGCCTCCCGCCAGGGGGAGCGTTATACGAGCAGTACTTC. This sequence encodes CASSLPPGGALYEQYF. This chain uses TRBV4-1 with TRBJ2-7; 7 bases align to TRBD1. The CDR3 extends over 16 amino acids. Germline CDR1 reads MGHRA; CDR2 reads YSYEKL. The trim removed 4 bases at V and 4 bases at J, leaving 13 bases unmatched.